A single T cell receptor (beta chain) is shown here with its context. Germline CDR1 is DFQATT and CDR2 is SNEGSKA (reference sequence). V lost 6 bases to trimming and J lost 10 bases; unmatched junction nucleotides: 11. The CDR3 spans 14 residues. Unique molecular identifiers were incorporated into the prepared TCRbeta library. MiXCR, applied by TCRdb to the PCR reads, yields one record per CDR3 protein. The repertoire holds around 340,000 distinct CDR3 sequences, with less than 15% as singletons. The data are from a study of T-cell reconstitution after alpha-beta-depleted transplantation in children.

Sequences were derived from PBMCs, sampled from the stem cell graft. The V gene is TRBV20-1, the J gene TRBJ1-6; 8 bases line up with TRBD1. The TCR originated in a human donor who donated a stem cell graft to a child with Fanconi anemia. Here the CDR3 reads CSAGGQDSDSPLHF. The DNA for the CDR3 is TGCAGTGCCGGGGGACAGGATTCGGACTCACCCCTCCACTTT.